This T cell receptor (beta chain) was recovered during a study of T-cell memory formation after mild COVID-19. Notes on the study in general: Memory cells collected pre-infection included some clones that later responded, suggesting cross-reactive memory joined.

This clonotype showed up just a few times. Its target is not known. Germline CDR1 reads LGHNA; CDR2 reads YNFKEQ. This CDR3 contains 15 residues. V shed 3 bases and J 4 bases; nucleotides not matched to a gene: 9. TCRdb independently ran MiXCR on the 5' RACE reads; one entry per CDR3 protein. Of 400,000 to 500,000 distinct CDR3 sequences in the sample, 15% to 20% were seen once. This chain uses TRBV4-2 with TRBJ2-7; 7 bases are shared with TRBD1. Sequenced sample: PBMCs or a T cell subset sorted from them (not recorded which). The origin of this receptor is an adult woman who had mild COVID-19 (a few samples of this study predate the infection). Cell type and time point are not known. CDR3 in DNA: TGTGCCAGCAGCCAGGACCGGGACAGAACTTACGAGCAGTACTTC. Protein sequence: CASSQDRDRTYEQYF.